Below are 23 T cell receptor beta chains sequenced from a single sample in a study of blood T cell repertoires in COVID-19. Repertoires were generated with immunoSEQ multiplex PCR, while TCRdb's copy carries only in-frame clones and drops some. This sample has about 200,000 clones, with 85% to 90% found just once. The specimen sequenced was peripheral blood. The receptors shown here come from a man aged 18 to 30 with active or convalescent COVID-19.

The chain uses TRBV4-1 and TRBJ1-6; D ambiguous. Trimming cost V 1 base and J 3 bases, with 22 bases left between them. The CDR3 consists of 20 residues. Germline CDR1 reads MGHRA; CDR2 reads YSYEKL. Here the CDR3 reads CASSQAVRLPPSFYNSPLHF. CDR3 DNA: TGCGCCAGCAGCCAAGCCGTCCGACTTCCCCCAAGTTTCTATAATTCACCCCTCCACTTT.

This rearrangement joins TRBV5-1 to TRBJ1-4, with 8 nucleotides matching TRBD1. The CDR3 has 15 residues. Germline V lookup: CDR1 SGHRS, CDR2 YFSETQ. Unmatched junction bases numbered 8, after V lost 4 bases and J lost 6 bases. CDR3 DNA: TGCGCCAGCAGCGCCCAGGGGGCGAGGGATGAAAAACTGTTTTTT. Residues: CASSAQGARDEKLFF.

The chain links TRBV7-9 to TRBJ2-7, with 9 bases aligning to TRBD1. Germline V lookup: CDR1 SEHNR, CDR2 FQNEAQ (reference sequence). V lost 5 bases and J lost 4; bases outside the gene matches: 12. CDR3 length: 16 amino acids. The CDR3 DNA is TGTGCCAGCAGCCCCCCCTCCGGGACAGGGCTTTACGAGCAGTACTTC. The encoded protein is CASSPPSGTGLYEQYF.

The chain uses TRBV7-9 and TRBJ2-4; TRBD2 agrees at 7 bases. The CDR3 is made up of 15 amino acids. Germline lookup yields CDR1 SEHNR and CDR2 FQNEAQ (reference sequence). Trimming at V came to 0 bases and at J to 5 bases, leaving 4 bases not matched to a gene. This CDR3 is CASSLAGGLENIQYF. For the CDR3, the DNA is TGTGCCAGCAGCTTAGCCGGGGGGTTGGAAAACATTCAGTACTTC. Based on the CDR3 plus reference TRBV7-9 and TRBJ2-4, the full variable domain is DTGVSQNPRHKITKRGQNVTFRCDPISEHNRLYWYRQTLGQGPEFLTYFQNEAQLEKSRLLSDRFSAERPKGSFSTLEIQRTEQGDSAMYLCASSLAGGLENIQYFGAGTRLSVL.

This rearrangement joins TRBV19 to TRBJ2-6; the match to TRBD1 covers 7 bases. V lost 3 bases to trimming and J lost 2 bases; unmatched junction nucleotides: 1. The length of the CDR3 is 15 residues. The germline V gene has CDR1 LNHDA and CDR2 SQIVND (reference sequence). The CDR3 region has the DNA TGTGCCAGTAGTATCCAGGGGGCTGGGGCCAACGTCCTGACTTTC. This encodes CASSIQGAGANVLTF.

J is TRBJ2-2 and V is TRBV30, with 8 bases aligning to TRBD2. Germline assignment: CDR1 GTSNPN and CDR2 SVGIG (reference sequence). This CDR3 is built from 15 residues. V was pared by 0 bases and J by 3 bases, with 3 bases of the junction left unmatched. For the CDR3, the DNA is TGTGCCTGGAGTGTACTCGGGGGGGACACCGGGGAGCTGTTTTTT. This encodes CAWSVLGGDTGELFF.

The chain is built from TRBV25-1 and TRBJ1-1, with D maybe TRBD1 (5 bases). The CDR3 has 13 residues. The V gene lost 6 bases and the J gene lost 1 base, with 9 bases spanning the gap. Per the germline V gene, CDR1 is MGHDK and CDR2 is SYGVNS. CDR3 in amino acids: CASRGGPNTEAFF. The CDR3 region has the DNA TGTGCCAGCAGGGGGGGACCGAACACTGAAGCTTTCTTT.

This clone was seen only a few times. V and J are TRBV25-1 and TRBJ2-2; D possibly corresponds to TRBD1 (6 bases). This CDR3 is 17 amino acids long. Germline V gene sequence: CDR1 MGHDK, CDR2 SYGVNS. With 3 bases removed from V and 1 base from J, the gap between germline ends came to 15 bases. CDR3 in amino acids: CASSDHSGTQNTGELFF. Here the CDR3 DNA reads TGTGCCAGCAGTGATCATTCCGGGACACAGAACACCGGGGAGCTGTTTTTT.

The rearrangement links TRBV5-6 to TRBJ2-2, with 7 bases lining up with TRBD2. The CDR3 length is 19 residues. Germline-derived CDR1 and CDR2 are SGHDT and YYEEEE. Unmatched junction bases numbered 13, after V lost 0 bases and J lost 2 bases. The CDR3 loop reads CASSLAVQRDFFNTGELFF. The CDR3 bases are TGTGCCAGCAGCTTGGCCGTACAGCGGGACTTCTTTAACACCGGGGAGCTGTTTTTT.

This rearrangement joins TRBV30 to TRBJ1-2, with 9 positions matching TRBD1. Germline V gene lookup returns CDR1 GTSNPN and CDR2 SVGIG (reference sequence). V gave up 3 bases and J gave up 5 bases; unmatched junction bases: 10. The CDR3 has 15 residues. This CDR3 is CAWSPGTGRGYGYTF. CDR3 nucleotides: TGTGCCTGGAGCCCCGGGACAGGGAGAGGGTATGGCTACACCTTC.

This clone was observed a few times. The J gene is TRBJ2-7, the V gene TRBV5-6; possibly TRBD1 for D (6 bases). The CDR3 is 15 residues long. Germline loops: CDR1 SGHDT, CDR2 YYEEEE. Trimming took off 4 bases at V and 3 bases at J, with 17 bases between the two ends. The CDR3: CASSPLGADSYEQYF. In DNA form, the CDR3 reads TGTGCCAGCAGCCCCCTGGGGGCCGATAGCTACGAGCAGTACTTC.

V is TRBV29-1 and J is TRBJ2-1; D ambiguous. V lost 2 bases, J lost 6 bases, and 11 bases lay in between. From germline, CDR1 is SQVTM and CDR2 ANQGSEA. The CDR3 loop spans 13 amino acids. The CDR3 nucleotides are TGCAGCGTTGAAATAATACAGTCCAATGAGCAGTTCTTC. Translation: CSVEIIQSNEQFF.

The chain uses TRBV10-3 and TRBJ2-5; D is ambiguous. Germline V gene sequence: CDR1 ENHRY, CDR2 SYGVKD. This CDR3 is built from 15 residues. Trimming pared 0 bases from V and 5 bases from J, leaving 13 bases between. The CDR3 DNA sequence: TGTGCCATCAGTGAGTCGGGCCGCAACTGGGAGACCCAGTACTTC. This sequence encodes CAISESGRNWETQYF.

This chain uses TRBV5-3 with TRBJ2-1; no clear D. TRBV5-3 is recorded as an ORF, its role being uncertain. The CDR3 is made up of 15 amino acids. V shed 1 base and J shed 0 bases, with 8 bases lying between them. As DNA, the CDR3 is TGTGCCAGAAGCTTGTGCCGGAGCTCCTACAATGAGCAGTTCTTC. This encodes CARSLCRSSYNEQFF.

The rearrangement joins TRBV5-3 to TRBJ2-7, with TRBD2 identical over 7 bases. TRBV5-3 qualifies as an ORF whose function is uncertain. The CDR3 extends over 15 amino acids. J gave up 2 bases and V 8 bases, and 13 bases lay outside the gene matches. The CDR3: CASKPQPGGTYEQYF. In nucleotides, the CDR3 is TGTGCCAGCAAACCCCAACCGGGGGGAACCTACGAGCAGTACTTC.

This clone was recorded once. The same CDR3 is also encoded by other DNA sequences in this sample. The CDR3: CASSLAGQGAGGYTF. The CDR3 region has the DNA TGCGCCAGCAGCTTGGCCGGTCAGGGGGCAGGTGGCTACACCTTC. V usage is TRBV5-1 and J usage is TRBJ1-2; 8 nucleotides line up with TRBD1. Germline V CDR1 and CDR2: SGHRS, YFSETQ. The CDR3 runs to 15 residues. The V gene end was trimmed by 0 bases and the J gene end by 7 bases; junction bases not matched to a gene: 8.

Only one count was recorded for this clone. This sequence joins TRBV29-1 and TRBJ1-2; 11 bases are a match to TRBD1. Germline V CDR1 and CDR2: SQVTM, ANQGSEA. V lost 6 bases and J lost 5; bases outside the gene matches: 5. This CDR3 has 13 residues. The CDR3 DNA is TGCAGCGTAAGGACAGGGGGCAATTATGGCTACACCTTC. Protein: CSVRTGGNYGYTF.

The genes are TRBV29-1 and TRBJ2-1, with 7 bases identical to TRBD1. V lost 5 bases and J lost 5; bases outside the gene matches: 3. The CDR3 covers 12 residues. Germline V CDR1 and CDR2: SQVTM, ANQGSEA. The CDR3 loop reads CSVRDSNNEQFF. The CDR3 DNA is TGCAGCGTTCGGGACAGCAACAATGAGCAGTTCTTC.

This clone showed up just once. V is TRBV2 and J is TRBJ2-7, with a tentative D call TRBD2 (7 bases). The ends were cut back, 8 bases at V and 2 bases at J, with 16 bases in the middle. The CDR3 loop spans 14 amino acids. The germline V gene encodes CDR1 SNHLY and CDR2 FYNNEI. The CDR3 loop is CASGGANRAYEQYF. The CDR3 region has the DNA TGTGCCAGCGGGGGGGCGAATCGGGCCTACGAGCAGTACTTC. Full variable domain (remainder filled in from reference TRBV2 and TRBJ2-7): EPEVTQTPSHQVTQMGQEVILRCVPISNHLYFYWYRQILGQKVEFLVSFYNNEISEKSEIFDDQFSVERPDGSNFTLKIRSTKLEDSAMYFCASGGANRAYEQYFGPGTRLTVT.

The chain carries TRBV20-1 and TRBJ2-7; D may match TRBD1 or TRBD2 (6 bases each). Germline V gene lookup returns CDR1 DFQATT and CDR2 SNEGSKA (reference sequence). Between the trimmed V and J ends, which lost 3 bases and 2 bases, there was a span of 11 bases. The CDR3 sequence is 13 residues long. The CDR3 bases are TGCAGTGCTAGTGGGGGGCCGGCCTACGAGCAGTACTTC. This encodes CSASGGPAYEQYF.

The V gene is TRBV9, the J gene TRBJ1-1; D is possibly TRBD1 (5 bases). CDR3 length: 15 residues. Germline loops: CDR1 SGDLS, CDR2 YYNGEE. V lost 3 bases and J 1 base, leaving 13 bases between the germline ends. DNA of the CDR3: TGTGCCAGCAGCGAGGGAGGGGCCGCGAACACTGAAGCTTTCTTT. It specifies CASSEGGAANTEAFF. Variable domain in full (rest from reference TRBV9 and TRBJ1-1): DSGVTQTPKHLITATGQRVTLRCSPRSGDLSVYWYQQSLDQGLQFLIQYYNGEERAKGNILERFSAQQFPDLHSELNLSSLELGDSALYFCASSEGGAANTEAFFGQGTRLTVV.

The CDR3 sequence: CASSRTGSYGYTF. CDR3 bases: TGTGCCAGCAGCCGGACAGGGTCCTATGGCTACACCTTC. The chain recombines TRBV5-6 with TRBJ1-2; 8 bases are a match to TRBD1. The germline V gene encodes CDR1 SGHDT and CDR2 YYEEEE. V gave up 4 bases and J gave up 4 bases; unmatched junction bases: 3. This CDR3 has 13 residues. The full variable domain, with the rest looked up from reference TRBV5-6 and TRBJ1-2, is DAGVTQSPTHLIKTRGQQVTLRCSPKSGHDTVSWYQQALGQGPQFIFQYYEEEERQRGNFPDRFSGHQFPNYSSELNVNALLLGDSALYLCASSRTGSYGYTFGSGTRLTVV.

This clone was counted once. The V gene is TRBV15, the J gene TRBJ2-5, with D possibly being TRBD2 (5 bases). Germline V gene sequence: CDR1 LNHNV, CDR2 YYDKDF (reference sequence). Trimming cost V 1 base and J 5 bases, with 17 bases left between them. The CDR3 has 16 residues. The CDR3 DNA reads TGTGCCACCAGCAGAGTTTTTTCGGATCGCGGGGAGACCCAGTACTTC. It is translated as CATSRVFSDRGETQYF.